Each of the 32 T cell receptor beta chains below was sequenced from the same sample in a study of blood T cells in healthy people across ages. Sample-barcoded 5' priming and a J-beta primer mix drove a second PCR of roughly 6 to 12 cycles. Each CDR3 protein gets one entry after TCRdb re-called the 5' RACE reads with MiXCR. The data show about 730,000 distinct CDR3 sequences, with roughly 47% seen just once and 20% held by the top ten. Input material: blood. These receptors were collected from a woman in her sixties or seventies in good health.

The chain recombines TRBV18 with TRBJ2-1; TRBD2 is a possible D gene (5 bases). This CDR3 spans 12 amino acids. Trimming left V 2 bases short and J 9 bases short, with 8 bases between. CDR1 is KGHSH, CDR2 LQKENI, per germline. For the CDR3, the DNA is TGTGCCAGCTCACCATCCGGGATTGAGCAGTTCTTC. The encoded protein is CASSPSGIEQFF.

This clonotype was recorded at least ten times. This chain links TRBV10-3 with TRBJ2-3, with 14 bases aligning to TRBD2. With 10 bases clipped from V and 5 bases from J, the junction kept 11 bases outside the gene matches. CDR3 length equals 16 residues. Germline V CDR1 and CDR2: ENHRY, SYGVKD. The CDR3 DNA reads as TGTGCCAGCGACTTGGGACTAGCGGGAGAAGGAGATACGCAGTATTTT. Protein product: CASDLGLAGEGDTQYF.

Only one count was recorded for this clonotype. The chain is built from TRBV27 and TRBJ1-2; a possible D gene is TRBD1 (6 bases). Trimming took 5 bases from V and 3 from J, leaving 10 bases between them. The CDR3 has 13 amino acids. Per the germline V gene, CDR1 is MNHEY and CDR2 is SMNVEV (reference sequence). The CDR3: CASSVGGHYGYTF. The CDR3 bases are TGTGCCAGCAGTGTAGGGGGGCACTATGGCTACACCTTC.

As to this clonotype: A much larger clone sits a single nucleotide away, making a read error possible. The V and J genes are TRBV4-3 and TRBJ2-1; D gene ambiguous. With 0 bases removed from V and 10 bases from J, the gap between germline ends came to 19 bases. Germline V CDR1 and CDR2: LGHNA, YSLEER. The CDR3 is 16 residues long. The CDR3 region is CASSQDVERRSYEQFF. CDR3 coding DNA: TGCGCCAGCAGCCAAGATGTAGAGAGACGCTCCTACGAGCAGTTCTTC.

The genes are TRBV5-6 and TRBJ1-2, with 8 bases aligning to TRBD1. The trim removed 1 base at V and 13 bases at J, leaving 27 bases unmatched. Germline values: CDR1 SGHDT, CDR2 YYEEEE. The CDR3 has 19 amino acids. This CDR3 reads CASSLKASFANWDRKFGTF. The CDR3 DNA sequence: TGTGCCAGCAGCTTGAAGGCGAGTTTCGCGAACTGGGACAGGAAATTTGGCACCTTC.

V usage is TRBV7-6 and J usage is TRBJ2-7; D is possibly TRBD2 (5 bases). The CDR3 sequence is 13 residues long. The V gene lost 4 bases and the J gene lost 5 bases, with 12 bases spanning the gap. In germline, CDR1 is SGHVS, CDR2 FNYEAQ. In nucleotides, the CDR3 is TGTGCCAGCAGCTATACGGTCGGGGACGAGCAGTACTTC. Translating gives CASSYTVGDEQYF.

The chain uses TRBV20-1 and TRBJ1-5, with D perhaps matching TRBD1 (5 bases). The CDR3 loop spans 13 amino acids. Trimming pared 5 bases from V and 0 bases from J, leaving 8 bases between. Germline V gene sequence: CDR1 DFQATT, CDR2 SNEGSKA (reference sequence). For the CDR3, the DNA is TGCAGTGCTGGGGACTTTAGCAATCAGCCCCAGCATTTT. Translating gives CSAGDFSNQPQHF.

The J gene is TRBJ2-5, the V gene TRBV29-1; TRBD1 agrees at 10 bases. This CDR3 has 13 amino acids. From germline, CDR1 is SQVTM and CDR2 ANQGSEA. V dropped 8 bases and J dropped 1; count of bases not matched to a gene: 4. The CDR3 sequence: CSYWTGGQETQYF. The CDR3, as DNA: TGCAGCTATTGGACAGGGGGCCAAGAGACCCAGTACTTC.

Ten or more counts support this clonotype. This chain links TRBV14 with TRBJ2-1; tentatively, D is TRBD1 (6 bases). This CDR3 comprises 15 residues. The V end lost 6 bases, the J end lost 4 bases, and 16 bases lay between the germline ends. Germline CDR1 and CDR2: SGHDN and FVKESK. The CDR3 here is CASRRQGSQYNEQFF. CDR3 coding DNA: TGTGCCAGCAGGCGCCAGGGGAGCCAGTACAATGAGCAGTTCTTC. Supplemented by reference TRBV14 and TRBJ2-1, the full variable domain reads EAGVTQFPSHSVIEKGQTVTLRCDPISGHDNLYWYRRVMGKEIKFLLHFVKESKQDESGMPNNRFLAERTGGTYSTLKVQPAELEDSGVYFCASRRQGSQYNEQFFGPGTRLTVL.

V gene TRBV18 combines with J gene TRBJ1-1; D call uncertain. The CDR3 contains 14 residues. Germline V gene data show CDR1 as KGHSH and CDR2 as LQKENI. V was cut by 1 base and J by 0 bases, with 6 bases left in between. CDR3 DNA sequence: TGTGCCAGCTCACCACGTAATATGAACACTGAAGCTTTCTTT. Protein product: CASSPRNMNTEAFF.

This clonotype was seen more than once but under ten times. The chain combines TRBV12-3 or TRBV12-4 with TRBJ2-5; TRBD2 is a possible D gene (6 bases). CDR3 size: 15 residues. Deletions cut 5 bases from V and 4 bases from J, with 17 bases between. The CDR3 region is CASSPYSEGAETQYF. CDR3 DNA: TGTGCCAGCAGTCCCTACTCGGAGGGCGCAGAGACCCAGTACTTC.

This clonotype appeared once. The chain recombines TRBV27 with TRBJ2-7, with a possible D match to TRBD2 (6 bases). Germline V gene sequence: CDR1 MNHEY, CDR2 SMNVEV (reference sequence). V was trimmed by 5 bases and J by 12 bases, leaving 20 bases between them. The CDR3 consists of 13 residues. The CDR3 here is CASSGSPVAGWYF. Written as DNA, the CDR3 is TGTGCCAGCAGTGGATCCCCGGTGGCGGGATGGTACTTC.

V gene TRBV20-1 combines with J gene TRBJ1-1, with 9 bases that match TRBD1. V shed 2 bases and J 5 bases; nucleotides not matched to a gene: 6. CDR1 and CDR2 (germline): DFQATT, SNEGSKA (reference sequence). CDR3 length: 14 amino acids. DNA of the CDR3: TGCAGTGCTAGACGACAGGGGGGTAGGACTGAAGCTTTCTTT. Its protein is CSARRQGGRTEAFF.

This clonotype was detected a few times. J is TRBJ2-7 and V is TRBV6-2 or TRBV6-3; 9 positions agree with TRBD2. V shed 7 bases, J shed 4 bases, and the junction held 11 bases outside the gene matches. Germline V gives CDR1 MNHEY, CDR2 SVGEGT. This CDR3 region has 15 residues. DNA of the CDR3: TGTGCCAGCAACGACGGGTCTAGCGGGACTTACGAGCAGTACTTC. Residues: CASNDGSSGTYEQYF.

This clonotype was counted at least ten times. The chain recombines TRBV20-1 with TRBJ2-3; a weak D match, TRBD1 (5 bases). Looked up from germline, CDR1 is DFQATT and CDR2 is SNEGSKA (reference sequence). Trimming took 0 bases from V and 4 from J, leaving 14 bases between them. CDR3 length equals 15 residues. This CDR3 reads CSARDPGWMPDTQYF. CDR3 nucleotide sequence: TGCAGTGCTAGAGATCCAGGGTGGATGCCAGATACGCAGTATTTT.

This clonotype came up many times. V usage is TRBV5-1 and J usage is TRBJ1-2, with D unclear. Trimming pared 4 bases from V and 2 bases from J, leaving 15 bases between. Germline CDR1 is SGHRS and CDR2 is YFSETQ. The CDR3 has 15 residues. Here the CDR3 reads CASSPPGGANYGYTF. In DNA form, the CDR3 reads TGCGCCAGCAGCCCTCCTGGCGGTGCCAACTATGGCTACACCTTC.

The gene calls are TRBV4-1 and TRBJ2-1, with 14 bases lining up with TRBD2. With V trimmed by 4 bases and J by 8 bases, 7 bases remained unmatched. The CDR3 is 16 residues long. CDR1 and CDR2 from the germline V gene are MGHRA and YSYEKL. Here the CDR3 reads CASSPGLAGGVDEQFF. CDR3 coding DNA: TGCGCCAGCAGCCCCGGACTAGCGGGGGGTGTCGATGAGCAGTTCTTC.

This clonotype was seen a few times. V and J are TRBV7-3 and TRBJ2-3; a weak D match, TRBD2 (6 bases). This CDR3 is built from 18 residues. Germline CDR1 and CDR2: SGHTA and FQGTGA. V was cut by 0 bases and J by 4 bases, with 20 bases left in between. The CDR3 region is CASSLTGGGAFRSDTQYF. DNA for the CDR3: TGTGCCAGCAGCTTAACAGGAGGAGGGGCATTCAGGTCAGATACGCAGTATTTT. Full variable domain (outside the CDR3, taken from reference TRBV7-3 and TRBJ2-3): GAGVSQTPSNKVTEKGKYVELRCDPISGHTALYWYRQSLGQGPEFLIYFQGTGAADDSGLPNDRFFAVRPEGSVSTLKIQRTERGDSAVYLCASSLTGGGAFRSDTQYFGPGTRLTVL.

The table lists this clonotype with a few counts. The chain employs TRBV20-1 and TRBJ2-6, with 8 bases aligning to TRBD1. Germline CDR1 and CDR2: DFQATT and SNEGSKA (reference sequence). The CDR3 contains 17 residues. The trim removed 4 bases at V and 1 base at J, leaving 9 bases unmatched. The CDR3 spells CSATTGDLLSGANVLTF. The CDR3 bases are TGCAGTGCTACGACAGGGGACCTCCTTTCTGGGGCCAACGTCCTGACTTTC.

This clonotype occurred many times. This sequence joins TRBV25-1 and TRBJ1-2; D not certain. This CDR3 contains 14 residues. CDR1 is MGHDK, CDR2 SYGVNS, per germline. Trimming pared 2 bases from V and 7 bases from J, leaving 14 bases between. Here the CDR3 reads CASSERGIAGGYTF. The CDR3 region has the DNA TGTGCCAGCAGTGAACGGGGTATTGCAGGTGGCTACACCTTC.

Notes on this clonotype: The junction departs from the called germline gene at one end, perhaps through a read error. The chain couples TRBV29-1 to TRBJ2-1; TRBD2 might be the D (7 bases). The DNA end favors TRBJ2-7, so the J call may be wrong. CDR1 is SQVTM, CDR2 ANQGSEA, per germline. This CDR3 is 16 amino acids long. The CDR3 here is CGVEGGWDIYYNEQYF. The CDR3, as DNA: TGCGGCGTTGAGGGGGGGTGGGACATTTACTACAATGAGCAGTACTTC.

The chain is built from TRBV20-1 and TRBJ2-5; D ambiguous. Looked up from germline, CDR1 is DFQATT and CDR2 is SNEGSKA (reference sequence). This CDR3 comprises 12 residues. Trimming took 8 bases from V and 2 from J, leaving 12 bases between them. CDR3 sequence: CSKRKWQETQYF. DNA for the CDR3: TGCAGTAAGAGAAAGTGGCAAGAGACCCAGTACTTC.

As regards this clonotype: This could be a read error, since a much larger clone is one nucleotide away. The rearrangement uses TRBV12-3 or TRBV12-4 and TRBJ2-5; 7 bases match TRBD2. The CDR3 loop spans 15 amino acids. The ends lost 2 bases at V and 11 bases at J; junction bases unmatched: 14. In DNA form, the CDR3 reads TGTGCCAGCAGTTTAAGGGAGGGACTAAACAATGAGCAGTACTTC. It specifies CASSLREGLNNEQYF.

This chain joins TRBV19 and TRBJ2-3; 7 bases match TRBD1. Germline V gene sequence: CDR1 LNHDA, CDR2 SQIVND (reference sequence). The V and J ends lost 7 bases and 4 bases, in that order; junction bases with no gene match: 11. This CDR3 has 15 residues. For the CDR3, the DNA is TGTGCCAGTACCCGAGGACAGGAGCAGTCAGATACGCAGTATTTT. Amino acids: CASTRGQEQSDTQYF. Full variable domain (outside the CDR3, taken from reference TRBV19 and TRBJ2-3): DGGITQSPKYLFRKEGQNVTLSCEQNLNHDAMYWYRQDPGQGLRLIYYSQIVNDFQKGDIAEGYSVSREKKESFPLTVTSAQKNPTAFYLCASTRGQEQSDTQYFGPGTRLTVL.

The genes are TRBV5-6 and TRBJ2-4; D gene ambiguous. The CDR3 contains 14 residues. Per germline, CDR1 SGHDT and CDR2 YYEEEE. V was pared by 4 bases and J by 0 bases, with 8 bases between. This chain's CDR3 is CASSDKLAKNIQYF. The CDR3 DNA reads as TGTGCCAGCAGCGACAAACTAGCCAAAAACATTCAGTACTTC.

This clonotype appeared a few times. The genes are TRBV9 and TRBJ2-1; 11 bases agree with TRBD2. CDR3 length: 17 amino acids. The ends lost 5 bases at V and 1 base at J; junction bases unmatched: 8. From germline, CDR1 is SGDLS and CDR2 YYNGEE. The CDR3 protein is CASSETGTSGSYNEQFF. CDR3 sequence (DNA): TGTGCCAGCAGTGAGACCGGGACTAGCGGTTCCTACAATGAGCAGTTCTTC.

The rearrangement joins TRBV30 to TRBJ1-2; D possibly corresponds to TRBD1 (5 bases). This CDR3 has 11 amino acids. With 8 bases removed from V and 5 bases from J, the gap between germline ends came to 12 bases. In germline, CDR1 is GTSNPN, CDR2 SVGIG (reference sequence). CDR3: CAGREPYGYTF. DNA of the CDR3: TGTGCCGGCAGGGAGCCGTATGGCTACACCTTC.

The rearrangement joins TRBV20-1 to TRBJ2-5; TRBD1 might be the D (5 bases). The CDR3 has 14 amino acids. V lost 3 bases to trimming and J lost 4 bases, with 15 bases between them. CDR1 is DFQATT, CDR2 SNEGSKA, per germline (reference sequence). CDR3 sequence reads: CSASLMGPRETQYF. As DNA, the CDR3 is TGCAGTGCTAGTCTCATGGGGCCCCGAGAGACCCAGTACTTC.

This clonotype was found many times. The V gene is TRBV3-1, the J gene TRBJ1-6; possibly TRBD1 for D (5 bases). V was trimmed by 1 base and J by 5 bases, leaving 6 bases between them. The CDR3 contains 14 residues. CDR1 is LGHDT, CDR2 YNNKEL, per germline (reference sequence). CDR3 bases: TGTGCCAGCAGCCAAGGACAGAATAATTCACCCCTCCACTTT. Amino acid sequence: CASSQGQNNSPLHF.

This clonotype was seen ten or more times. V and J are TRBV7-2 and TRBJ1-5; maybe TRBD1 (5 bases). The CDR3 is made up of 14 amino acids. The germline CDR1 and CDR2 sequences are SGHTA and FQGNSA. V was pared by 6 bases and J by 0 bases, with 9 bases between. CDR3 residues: CASSRGLSNQPQHF. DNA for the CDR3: TGTGCCAGCAGTCGGGGCCTTAGCAATCAGCCCCAGCATTTT.

The CDR3 DNA reads TGTGCCAGCAGTTCCCGAGGGAGGGCCGATTTCTTT. Translated, it gives CASSSRGRADFF. V gene TRBV6-1 combines with J gene TRBJ1-1; D is uncertain. In germline, CDR1 is MNHNS, CDR2 SASEGT. This CDR3 contains 12 residues. With 5 bases removed from V and 13 bases from J, the gap between germline ends came to 17 bases.

The CDR3 DNA follows: TGTGCCTGGGAGCGGGAGGACCAAAACATTCAGTACTTC. Protein product: CAWEREDQNIQYF. This chain uses TRBV30 with TRBJ2-4; 9 bases map to TRBD2. The CDR3 spans 13 residues. The germline gives CDR1 GTSNPN, CDR2 SVGIG (reference sequence). Unmatched junction bases numbered 4, after V lost 5 bases and J lost 5 bases. Full variable domain (rest looked up from reference TRBV30 and TRBJ2-4): SQTIHQWPATLVQPVGSPLSLECTVEGTSNPNLYWYRQAAGRGLQLLFYSVGIGQISSEVPQNLSASRPQDRQFILSSKKLLLSDSGFYLCAWEREDQNIQYFGAGTRLSVL.